Reported below is one T cell receptor (beta chain). No much larger clone exists at a distance of one base, and base qualities are not known. PBMC were thawed, rested overnight, stained with GMM-loaded CD1B tetramer, a Live/Dead dye and anti-CD3, and then sorted on a FACS Aria II. CD1B tetramers were loaded with C32 glucose monomycolate purified from Rhodococcus equi. Before cryopreservation, the PBMC used for tetramer sorting had been depleted of CD14-expressing monocytes for a separate study. Around 100,000 tetramer-negative cells were sorted from each donor and analyzed alongside the tetramer-positive cells. Antigen-specific T cells were sorted from several healthy South African adults using GMM-loaded CD1B tetramers. Because TCR-alpha and TCR-beta chains were sequenced unpaired, no information on chain pairing was available. TCR libraries were generated with the immunoSEQ multiplex PCR assay, using TCR-beta and/or TCR-alpha/delta assays for each sample. The amplified TCR libraries were sequenced using the Illumina high-throughput platform. The paper's data handling went like this. Clustering and dimensionality reduction relied on pairwise TCRdist distances among GMM-specific receptors from T cells that were either sorted ex vivo or expanded in vitro. Sequence motifs, defined by gene usage and CDR3 content, were tested for enrichment in tetramer-positive compared with tetramer-negative populations. In TCRdb, the immuneACCESS table is reduced to in-frame sequences with V and J assigned. These tables do not hold every clone; where another copy was compared, an unresolved V gene accounts for under half, and the others remain unexplained. V, J and clone size reflect that table, while D and trimming were determined from the DNA. The table for this sample lists around 60,000 clones; about 76% of them were counted only once. The ten largest clones capture around 13% of the sample.

This entry is derived from a study of T cells in tuberculosis (dated by TCRdb to 2017 to 2018). Regarding the study in general: In the study, CD1B tetramers and high-throughput TCR immunosequencing were combined to characterize T cells specific for the mycobacterial lipid antigen glucose monomycolate (GMM).

The full study reports these points: T cells that bind the CD1B-GMM tetramer with low affinity may not have been captured by the stringent sort gate.

This receptor was obtained from an adult woman with latent tuberculosis. The material sequenced was CD1b-GMM tetramer-negative cells sorted from PBMCs. The cell subset or site label, read with the paper, signifies: T cells not binding CD1B-GMM tetramer, sorted from same donor.

The CDR3 protein is CASSLKAGGWTGELFF. The sequence in DNA is TGTGCCAGCAGTTTAAAAGCGGGAGGGTGGACCGGGGAGCTGTTTTTT. The V gene is TRBV27 and the J gene is TRBJ2-2; 10 middle bases align to TRBD2. For CDR1 and CDR2, the germline V gene (reference sequence) lists MNHEY and SMNVEV. Germline trimming amounts to 2 bases on V and 5 bases on J, with 5 as the count of junction bases outside the gene matches. The CDR3 has 16 amino acids, counting the end cysteine and phenylalanine. Just the 48-base CDR3 DNA is kept, in frame starting at base 1.